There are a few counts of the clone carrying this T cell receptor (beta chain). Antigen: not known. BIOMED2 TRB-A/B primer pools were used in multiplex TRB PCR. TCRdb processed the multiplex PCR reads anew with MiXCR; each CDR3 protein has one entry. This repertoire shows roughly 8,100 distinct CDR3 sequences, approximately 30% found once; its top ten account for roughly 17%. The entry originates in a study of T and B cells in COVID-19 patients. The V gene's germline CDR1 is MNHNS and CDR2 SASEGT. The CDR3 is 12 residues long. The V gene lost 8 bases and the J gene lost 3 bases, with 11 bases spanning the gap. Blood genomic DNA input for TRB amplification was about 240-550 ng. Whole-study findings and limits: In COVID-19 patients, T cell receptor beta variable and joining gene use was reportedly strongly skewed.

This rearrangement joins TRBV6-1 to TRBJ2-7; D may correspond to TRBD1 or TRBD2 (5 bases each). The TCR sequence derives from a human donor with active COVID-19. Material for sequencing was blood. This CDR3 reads CASEGQVYEQYV. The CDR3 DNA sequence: TGTGCCAGCGAGGGGCAAGTCTACGAGCAGTACGTC.